The present entry profiles one T cell receptor beta chain with its context. Its target is unknown. CDR1 is SGHAT, CDR2 FQNNGV, per germline. With 5 bases removed from V and 8 bases from J, the gap between germline ends came to 15 bases. The CDR3 has 13 amino acids. This sample is drawn from a study of T cell repertoires in cytomegalovirus infection. Overall study context: Recently identified HLA-C-restricted CMV epitopes were used, and well-studied HLA-B-restricted CMV epitopes were used as well.

Whole-study findings and limits: Dominant in the ex vivo response were TCR beta clonotypes restricted by HLA-C and specific for CMV.

TCRdb redid the calling of the reads with MiXCR, one entry per CDR3 protein. Of about 830,000 distinct CDR3 sequences in the sample, approximately 30% were seen once. This rearrangement joins TRBV11-2 to TRBJ1-2; D uncertain. The source is a human donor in good health (CMV status not recorded). Some clones in this sample may be carry-over from other donors' samples. Sequencing was performed on cultured CD8+ T cells from PBMCs, taken from culture after CMV antigen stimulation. CDR3 in DNA: TGTGCCAGCAGCCCCTGGGGAAACGACGGCTACACCTTC. Translating gives CASSPWGNDGYTF.